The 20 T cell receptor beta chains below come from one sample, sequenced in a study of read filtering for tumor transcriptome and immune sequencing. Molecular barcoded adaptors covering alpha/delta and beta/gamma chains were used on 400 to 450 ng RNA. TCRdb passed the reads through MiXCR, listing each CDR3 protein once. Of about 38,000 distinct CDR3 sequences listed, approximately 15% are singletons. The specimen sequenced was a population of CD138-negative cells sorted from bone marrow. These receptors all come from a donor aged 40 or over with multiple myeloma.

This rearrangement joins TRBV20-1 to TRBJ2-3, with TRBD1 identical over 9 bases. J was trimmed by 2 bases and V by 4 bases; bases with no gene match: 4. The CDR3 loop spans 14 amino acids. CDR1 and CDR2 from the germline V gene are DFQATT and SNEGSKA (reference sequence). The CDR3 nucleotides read TGCAGTGCTATGCGGACAGGGGCCACAGATACGCAGTATTTT. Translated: CSAMRTGATDTQYF.

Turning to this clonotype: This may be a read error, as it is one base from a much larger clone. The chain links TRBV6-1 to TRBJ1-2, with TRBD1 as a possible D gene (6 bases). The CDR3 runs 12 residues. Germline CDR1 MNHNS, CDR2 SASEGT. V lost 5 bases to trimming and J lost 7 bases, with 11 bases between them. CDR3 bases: TGTGCCAGCAGTACGGACAGTTCTGGCTACACCTTC. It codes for CASSTDSSGYTF.

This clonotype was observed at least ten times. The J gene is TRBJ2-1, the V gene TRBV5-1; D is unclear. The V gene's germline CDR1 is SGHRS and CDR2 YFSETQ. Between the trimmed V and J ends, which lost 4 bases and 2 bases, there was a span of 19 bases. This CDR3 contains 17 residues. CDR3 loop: CASSLLQRGNTYNEQFF. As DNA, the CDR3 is TGCGCCAGCAGCCTCCTTCAGCGCGGTAATACCTACAATGAGCAGTTCTTC.

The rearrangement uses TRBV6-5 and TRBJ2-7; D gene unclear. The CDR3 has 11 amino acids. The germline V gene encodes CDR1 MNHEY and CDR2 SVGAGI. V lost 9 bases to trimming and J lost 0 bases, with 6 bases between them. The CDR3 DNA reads TGTGCCAGGAGTAGCTCCTACGAGCAGTACTTC. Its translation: CARSSSYEQYF.

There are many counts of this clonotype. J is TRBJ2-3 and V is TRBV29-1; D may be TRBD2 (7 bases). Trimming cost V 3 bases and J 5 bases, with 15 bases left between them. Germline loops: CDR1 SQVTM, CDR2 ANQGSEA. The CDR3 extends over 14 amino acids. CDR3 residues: CSVEANRGGDTQYF. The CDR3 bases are TGCAGCGTTGAGGCAAATAGGGGGGGAGATACGCAGTATTTT.

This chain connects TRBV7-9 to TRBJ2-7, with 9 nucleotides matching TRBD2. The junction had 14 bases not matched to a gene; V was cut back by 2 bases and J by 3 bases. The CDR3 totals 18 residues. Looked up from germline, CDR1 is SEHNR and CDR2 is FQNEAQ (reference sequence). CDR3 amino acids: CASSLRGGNSGGSYEQYF. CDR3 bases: TGTGCCAGCAGCTTACGAGGGGGAAATAGCGGGGGTAGCTACGAGCAGTACTTC.

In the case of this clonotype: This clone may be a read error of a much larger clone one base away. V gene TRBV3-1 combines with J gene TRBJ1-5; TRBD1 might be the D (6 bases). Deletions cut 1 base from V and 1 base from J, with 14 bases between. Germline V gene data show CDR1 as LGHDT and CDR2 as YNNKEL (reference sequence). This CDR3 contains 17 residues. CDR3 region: CASSQGRGGPSNQPQHF. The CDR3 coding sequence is TGTGCCAGCAGCCAAGGACGGGGGGGGCCCAGCAATCAGCCCCAGCATTTT.

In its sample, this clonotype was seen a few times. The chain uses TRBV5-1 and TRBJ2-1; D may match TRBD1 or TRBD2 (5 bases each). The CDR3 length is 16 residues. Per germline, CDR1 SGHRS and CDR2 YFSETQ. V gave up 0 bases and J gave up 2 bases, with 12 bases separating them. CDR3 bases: TGCGCCAGCAGCTTGGCATCAGGGAGCCCCTACAATGAGCAGTTCTTC. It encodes CASSLASGSPYNEQFF.

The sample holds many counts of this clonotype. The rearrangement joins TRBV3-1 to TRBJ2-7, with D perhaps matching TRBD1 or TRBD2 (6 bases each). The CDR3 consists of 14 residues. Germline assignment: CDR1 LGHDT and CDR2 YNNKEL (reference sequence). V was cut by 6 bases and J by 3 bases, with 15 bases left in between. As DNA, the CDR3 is TGTGCCAGCAGTCTGAGGGGGGACAACTACGAGCAGTACTTC. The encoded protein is CASSLRGDNYEQYF.

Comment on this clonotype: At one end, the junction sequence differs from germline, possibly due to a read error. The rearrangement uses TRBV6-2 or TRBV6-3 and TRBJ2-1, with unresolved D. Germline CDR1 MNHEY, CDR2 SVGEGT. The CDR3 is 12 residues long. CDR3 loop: CASGSTYDEQFF. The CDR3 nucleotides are TGTGCCAGCGGTTCCACCTACGATGAGCAGTTCTTC.

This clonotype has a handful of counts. The CDR3 nucleotides read TGTGCCAGCAGCCGGACCAAAAACACCGGGGAGCTGTTTTTT. The encoded protein is CASSRTKNTGELFF. The chain has TRBV7-8 and TRBJ2-2; D uncertain. V dropped 5 bases and J dropped 2 bases, with 9 bases sitting between them. This CDR3 contains 14 residues. Looked up from germline, CDR1 is SGHVS and CDR2 is FQNEAQ. Drawing the rest from reference TRBV7-8 and TRBJ2-2, the complete variable domain is GAGVSQSPRYKVAKRGQDVALRCDPISGHVSLFWYQQALGQGPEFLTYFQNEAQLDKSGLPSDRFFAERPEGSVSTLKIQRTQQEDSAVYLCASSRTKNTGELFFGEGSRLTVL.

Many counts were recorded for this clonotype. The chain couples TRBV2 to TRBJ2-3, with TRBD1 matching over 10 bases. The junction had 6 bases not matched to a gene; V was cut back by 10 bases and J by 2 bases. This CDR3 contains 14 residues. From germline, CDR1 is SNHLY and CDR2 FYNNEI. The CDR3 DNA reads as TGTGCCACCTACGGACAGGGGGACACAGATACGCAGTATTTT. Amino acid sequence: CATYGQGDTDTQYF.

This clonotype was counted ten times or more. CDR3 coding DNA: TGCAGTGCTAGAGGATTGGAGCGCAGGGTAAACTATGGCTACACCTTC. This encodes CSARGLERRVNYGYTF. J is TRBJ1-2 and V is TRBV20-1; D is possibly TRBD1 (5 bases). Trimming shortened V by 1 base and J by 2 bases, and 17 bases separated the two germline ends. The CDR3 runs to 16 residues. CDR1 and CDR2 from the germline V gene are DFQATT and SNEGSKA (reference sequence).

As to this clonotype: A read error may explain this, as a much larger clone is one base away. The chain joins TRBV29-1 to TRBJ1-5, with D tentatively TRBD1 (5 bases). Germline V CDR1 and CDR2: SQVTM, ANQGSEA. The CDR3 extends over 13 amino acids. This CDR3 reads CSPQGPGLEPLHF. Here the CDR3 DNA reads TGCAGCCCTCAGGGTCCGGGCCTTGAGCCCCTGCATTTT.

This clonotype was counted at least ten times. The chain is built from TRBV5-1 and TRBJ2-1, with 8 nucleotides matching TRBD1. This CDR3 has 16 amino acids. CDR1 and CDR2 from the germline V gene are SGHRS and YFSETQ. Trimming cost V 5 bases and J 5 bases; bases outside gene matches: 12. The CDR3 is CASRARTGHGDNEQFF. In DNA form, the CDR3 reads TGCGCCAGCAGAGCTCGGACAGGGCATGGAGACAATGAGCAGTTCTTC.

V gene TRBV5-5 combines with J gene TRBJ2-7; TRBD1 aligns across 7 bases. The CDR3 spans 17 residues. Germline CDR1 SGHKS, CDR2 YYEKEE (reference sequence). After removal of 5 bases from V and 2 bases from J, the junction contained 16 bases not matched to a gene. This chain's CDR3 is CASRPDRWVWEPYEQYF. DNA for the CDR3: TGTGCCAGCAGACCGGACAGGTGGGTCTGGGAACCCTACGAGCAGTACTTC.

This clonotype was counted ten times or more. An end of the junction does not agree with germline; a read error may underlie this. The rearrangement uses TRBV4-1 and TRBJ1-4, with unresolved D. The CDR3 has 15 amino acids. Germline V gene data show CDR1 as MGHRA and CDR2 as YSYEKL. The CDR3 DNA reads TGCGCCAGCAGCCAAGGTGACGTACAGAATGGAAAACTGTTTTTT. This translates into CASSQGDVQNGKLFF.

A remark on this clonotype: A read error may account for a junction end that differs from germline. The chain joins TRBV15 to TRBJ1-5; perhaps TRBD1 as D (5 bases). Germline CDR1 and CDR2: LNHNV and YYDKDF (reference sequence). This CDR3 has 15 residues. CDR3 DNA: TGTGCCACCAGCAGAGGCAACAGGACGGGTCAGACCCAGCATTTT. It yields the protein CATSRGNRTGQTQHF.

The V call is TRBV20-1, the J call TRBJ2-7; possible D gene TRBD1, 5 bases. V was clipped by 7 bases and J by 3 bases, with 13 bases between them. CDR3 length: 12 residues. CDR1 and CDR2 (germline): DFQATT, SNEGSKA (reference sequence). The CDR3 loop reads CSVQDLGYEQYF. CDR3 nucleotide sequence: TGCAGTGTACAGGACCTAGGCTACGAGCAGTACTTC.

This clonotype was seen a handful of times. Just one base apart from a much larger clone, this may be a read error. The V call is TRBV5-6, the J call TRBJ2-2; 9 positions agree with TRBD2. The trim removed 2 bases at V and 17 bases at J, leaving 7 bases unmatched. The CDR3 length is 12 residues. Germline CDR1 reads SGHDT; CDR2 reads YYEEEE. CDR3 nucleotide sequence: TGTGCCAGCAGCTTCCGATTGCGGGGGGGTTTTTTT. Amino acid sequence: CASSFRLRGGFF. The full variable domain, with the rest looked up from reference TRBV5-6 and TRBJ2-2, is DAGVTQSPTHLIKTRGQQVTLRCSPKSGHDTVSWYQQALGQGPQFIFQYYEEEERQRGNFPDRFSGHQFPNYSSELNVNALLLGDSALYLCASSFRLRGGFFGEGSRLTVL.